A single sample is the source of the 29 T cell receptor beta chains below, sequenced in a study of CD8 T cells in ankylosing spondylitis. General study findings and limits: Ankylosing spondylitis blood seemed to carry a telltale TCR beta motif made of several highly homologous variants.

No antigen has been assigned to these receptors. TCRdb itself ran the 5' RACE reads through MiXCR, one entry per CDR3 protein. The table shows some 220,000 distinct CDR3 sequences, with about 7% occurring only once. The sequenced sample consisted of blood, either unsorted or a sorted T cell fraction (not recorded which). The receptors derive from a male donor with ankylosing spondylitis.

This chain links TRBV9 with TRBJ2-1, with TRBD1 as a possible D gene (6 bases). V dropped 4 bases and J dropped 5 bases, with 16 bases sitting between them. CDR3 length: 15 amino acids. CDR1 SGDLS and CDR2 YYNGEE come from the germline V gene. The chain's CDR3 is CASSPNRELNNEQFF. CDR3 DNA sequence: TGTGCCAGCAGCCCCAACAGGGAACTAAACAATGAGCAGTTCTTC.

V gene TRBV5-6 combines with J gene TRBJ2-3, with 14 bases fitting TRBD2. Trimming cost V 2 bases and J 4 bases; bases outside gene matches: 9. CDR3 length: 18 amino acids. Germline CDR1 reads SGHDT; CDR2 reads YYEEEE. The CDR3 coding sequence is TGTGCCAGCAGCTTCTCTCCGGGACTAGCGGGGGCGGCAGATACGCAGTATTTT. This translates into CASSFSPGLAGAADTQYF.

Many counts were recorded for this clonotype. The V and J genes are TRBV27 and TRBJ1-1, with D possibly being TRBD1 (6 bases). The CDR3 is 13 amino acids. CDR1 is MNHEY and CDR2 is SMNVEV in the germline V gene (reference sequence). Between the trimmed V and J ends, which lost 5 bases and 7 bases, there was a span of 14 bases. The CDR3 DNA sequence: TGTGCCAGCAGTCGGACAGCGATGCTTGAAGCTTTCTTT. Protein product: CASSRTAMLEAFF.

This clonotype was detected ten times or more. The gene calls are TRBV12-3 or TRBV12-4 and TRBJ2-5; D is uncertain. V lost 10 bases to trimming and J lost 5 bases, with 17 bases between them. The length of the CDR3 is 13 residues. CDR3 loop: CATTNRIGETQYF. The CDR3 DNA sequence: TGTGCCACTACGAACAGAATTGGGGAGACCCAGTACTTC.

This clonotype was picked up many times. This chain uses TRBV7-9 with TRBJ1-3, with TRBD1 as a possible D gene (6 bases). This CDR3 has 17 amino acids. Germline V gene data show CDR1 as SEHNR and CDR2 as FQNEAQ (reference sequence). The V and J ends lost 5 bases and 3 bases respectively, with 20 bases between them. CDR3 in DNA: TGTGCCAGCAGCACCCTAAGGACAGAGATAGGTGGAAACACCATATATTTT. Its translation is CASSTLRTEIGGNTIYF.

This clonotype has only a few counts. This chain uses TRBV13 with TRBJ2-7; D is uncertain. CDR3 length: 14 residues. The V end lost 2 bases, the J end lost 1 base, and 9 bases lay between the germline ends. Germline lookup yields CDR1 PRHDT and CDR2 FYEKMQ (reference sequence). CDR3 DNA: TGTGCCAGCAGCTTAAGGTCAGTGTCCTACGAGCAGTACTTC. Residues: CASSLRSVSYEQYF.

This clonotype was seen at least ten times. The chain employs TRBV7-2 and TRBJ2-7; D unclear. Trimming shortened V by 2 bases and J by 1 base, and 9 bases separated the two germline ends. This CDR3 comprises 14 residues. Germline V gene sequence: CDR1 SGHTA, CDR2 FQGNSA. This chain's CDR3 is CASSLKRFSYEQYF. CDR3 nucleotide sequence: TGTGCCAGCAGCTTAAAAAGGTTTTCCTACGAGCAGTACTTC.

This clonotype was seen a few times. The chain joins TRBV7-2 to TRBJ2-7; unclear D gene. Germline V lookup: CDR1 SGHTA, CDR2 FQGNSA. This CDR3 has 14 amino acids. V was trimmed by 2 bases and J by 4 bases, leaving 12 bases between them. The CDR3 spells CASSLPAGRYEQYF. CDR3 nucleotides: TGTGCCAGCAGCTTACCCGCAGGCCGTTACGAGCAGTACTTC.

This clonotype was counted once. This chain links TRBV12-3 or TRBV12-4 with TRBJ2-7; 7 nucleotides align to TRBD1. V shed 6 bases and J 2 bases; nucleotides not matched to a gene: 7. The CDR3 sequence is 14 residues long. The CDR3 loop reads CASSNRGLTYEQYF. CDR3 sequence (DNA): TGTGCCAGCAGCAATAGGGGGCTGACCTACGAGCAGTACTTC.

This clonotype showed up many times. This chain uses TRBV27 with TRBJ2-7; 15 bases match TRBD2. Germline trimming cut 5 bases from V and 5 bases from J; bases unmatched to any gene: 4. The CDR3 has 15 amino acids. The germline gives CDR1 MNHEY, CDR2 SMNVEV (reference sequence). The CDR3 bases are TGTGCCAGCAGTGGACTAGCGGGAGGGCACAACGAGCAGTACTTC. The encoded protein is CASSGLAGGHNEQYF.

This clonotype was found many times. The chain combines TRBV27 with TRBJ2-5; no reliable D call. This CDR3 is built from 14 residues. Trimming shortened V by 5 bases and J by 5 bases, and 15 bases separated the two germline ends. Germline V gene sequence: CDR1 MNHEY, CDR2 SMNVEV (reference sequence). The CDR3 region is CASSPESVGETQYF. In DNA form, the CDR3 reads TGTGCCAGCAGTCCCGAATCGGTTGGCGAGACCCAGTACTTC.

Many counts were recorded for this clonotype. The V and J genes are TRBV7-2 and TRBJ2-2, with 7 bases lining up with TRBD1. CDR3 size: 14 residues. V was pared by 0 bases and J by 7 bases, with 2 bases of the junction left unmatched. The germline V gene has CDR1 SGHTA and CDR2 FQGNSA. CDR3 sequence: CASSLAGGNGELFF. The DNA for the CDR3 is TGTGCCAGCAGCTTAGCAGGGGGCAACGGGGAGCTGTTTTTT.

This clonotype was observed many times. This chain connects TRBV4-3 to TRBJ2-3; TRBD1 aligns across 7 bases. Germline CDR1 reads LGHNA; CDR2 reads YSLEER. The CDR3 contains 16 residues. Trimming removed 0 bases from V and 1 base from J; junction bases left unmatched: 4. The CDR3 is CASSQETGFRTDTQYF. CDR3 DNA: TGCGCCAGCAGCCAAGAGACAGGGTTTCGCACAGATACGCAGTATTTT.

Many counts were recorded for this clonotype. The chain links TRBV20-1 to TRBJ2-7; TRBD2 agrees at 9 bases. This CDR3 region has 14 residues. V lost 5 bases to trimming and J lost 3 bases; unmatched junction nucleotides: 8. CDR1 is DFQATT and CDR2 is SNEGSKA in the germline V gene (reference sequence). The CDR3 bases are TGCAGTGCTGAGGGGACTAGCTCAAACTACGAGCAGTACTTC. Translating it yields CSAEGTSSNYEQYF.

The chain couples TRBV9 to TRBJ2-3; a weak D match, TRBD1 (6 bases). V gave up 3 bases and J gave up 1 base, with 12 bases separating them. This CDR3 region has 15 residues. Germline values: CDR1 SGDLS, CDR2 YYNGEE. The CDR3 sequence is CASSGNRVRTDTQYF. The CDR3 coding sequence is TGTGCCAGCAGCGGTAACAGGGTACGCACAGATACGCAGTATTTT.

A remark on this clonotype: An end of the junction does not agree with germline; a read error may underlie this. The chain carries TRBV2 and TRBJ2-1, with TRBD2 identical over 8 bases. This CDR3 spans 15 amino acids. CDR1 is SNHLY, CDR2 FYNNEI, per germline. This CDR3 reads CTSSTTSGPYNEQFF. CDR3 sequence (DNA): TGTACCAGCAGTACCACTAGCGGACCCTACAATGAGCAGTTCTTC.

The V and J genes are TRBV30 and TRBJ2-7, with TRBD1 as a possible D gene (5 bases). This CDR3 is 12 amino acids long. The germline V and J ends were trimmed by 2 bases and 4 bases, with 9 bases remaining between them. Germline lookup yields CDR1 GTSNPN and CDR2 SVGIG (reference sequence). The CDR3 DNA follows: TGTGCCTGGAGTAGGGGAACTTACGAGCAGTACTTC. Translated: CAWSRGTYEQYF.

The sample holds many counts of this clonotype. The chain couples TRBV11-2 to TRBJ2-1; TRBD2 aligns across 7 bases. With 2 bases clipped from V and 7 bases from J, the junction kept 11 bases outside the gene matches. CDR3 size: 16 residues. Germline CDR1 SGHAT, CDR2 FQNNGV. In DNA form, the CDR3 reads TGTGCCAGCAGCTTACGGTTTGGCGGGAGTGGAAATGAGCAGTTCTTC. This translates into CASSLRFGGSGNEQFF. Full variable domain (outside the CDR3, taken from reference TRBV11-2 and TRBJ2-1): EAGVAQSPRYKIIEKRQSVAFWCNPISGHATLYWYQQILGQGPKLLIQFQNNGVVDDSQLPKDRFSAERLKGVDSTLKIQPAKLEDSAVYLCASSLRFGGSGNEQFFGPGTRLTVL.

This clonotype is a singleton in its sample. The chain employs TRBV5-6 and TRBJ2-5; TRBD1 is a possible D gene (5 bases). The V gene's germline CDR1 is SGHDT and CDR2 YYEEEE. CDR3 length: 15 amino acids. V was pared by 4 bases and J by 7 bases, with 20 bases between. CDR3 region: CASSPGHPFQGTQYF. CDR3 bases: TGTGCCAGCAGCCCCGGACACCCCTTTCAGGGGACCCAGTACTTC.

The chain is built from TRBV27 and TRBJ1-2; D remains ambiguous. Germline-derived CDR1 and CDR2 are MNHEY and SMNVEV (reference sequence). The CDR3 loop spans 13 amino acids. V lost 2 bases and J lost 4, with 8 bases in between. The CDR3 bases are TGTGCCAGCAGTTTAGGCAGGTTCTATGGCTACACCTTC. Protein product: CASSLGRFYGYTF.

This clonotype was seen ten or more times. The chain recombines TRBV9 with TRBJ2-1; D might be TRBD2 (5 bases). The V end lost 7 bases, the J end lost 4 bases, and 15 bases lay between the germline ends. Germline CDR1 reads SGDLS; CDR2 reads YYNGEE. This CDR3 spans 14 amino acids. CDR3 region: CASESGVEYNEQFF. CDR3 DNA sequence: TGTGCCAGCGAGAGCGGAGTGGAATACAATGAGCAGTTCTTC.

There are many counts of this clonotype. This chain links TRBV28 with TRBJ2-7, with D perhaps being TRBD1 or TRBD2 (6 bases each). The V end lost 5 bases, the J end lost 5 bases, and 19 bases lay between the germline ends. The CDR3 is 15 residues long. The V gene's germline CDR1 is MDHEN and CDR2 SYDVKM. The CDR3 here is CASSPPRGGYDEQYF. The CDR3 DNA follows: TGTGCCAGCAGTCCCCCCCGAGGGGGGTACGACGAGCAGTACTTC.

This clonotype was counted ten times or more. Compared with germline, one end of the junction differs, possibly owing to a read error. The CDR3 nucleotides read TGTGCTAGCAGCTTAGGAGCGGGAGGGACGGAGCAGTTCTTC. It codes for CASSLGAGGTEQFF. This sequence joins TRBV7-7 and TRBJ2-1; TRBD2 matches 10 bases. Germline V gives CDR1 SSHAT, CDR2 FNYEAQ (reference sequence). The CDR3 length is 14 residues.

This clonotype was seen many times. The genes are TRBV7-2 and TRBJ2-3; D call uncertain. The CDR3 has 14 amino acids. The ends were cut back, 4 bases at V and 2 bases at J, with 10 bases in the middle. Per germline, CDR1 SGHTA and CDR2 FQGNSA. The CDR3 sequence: CASSSPSSTDTQYF. In DNA, the CDR3 is TGTGCCAGCAGCTCACCCTCCTCCACAGATACGCAGTATTTT.

This clonotype was counted ten times or more. This rearrangement joins TRBV5-1 to TRBJ1-4; 8 nucleotides line up with TRBD1. CDR1 and CDR2 (germline): SGHRS, YFSETQ. The CDR3 totals 18 residues. V gave up 4 bases and J gave up 0 bases; unmatched junction bases: 11. DNA for the CDR3: TGCGCCAGCAGCGAAACCGGGACAGGCCCTGCAACTAATGAAAAACTGTTTTTT. Translated: CASSETGTGPATNEKLFF.

This clonotype was counted at least ten times. The rearrangement uses TRBV12-3 or TRBV12-4 and TRBJ2-4; 9 bases are a match to TRBD2. V shed 2 bases, J shed 15 bases, and the junction held 8 bases outside the gene matches. There are 13 residues in the CDR3. CDR3 in amino acids: CASSLRTSGLRYF. As DNA, the CDR3 is TGTGCCAGCAGTTTACGTACTAGCGGGCTGAGGTACTTC.

This clonotype was recorded many times. V is TRBV5-6 and J is TRBJ2-2; D remains unclear. The CDR3 sequence is 16 residues long. The germline V and J ends were trimmed by 0 bases and 0 bases, with 9 bases remaining between them. Germline lookup yields CDR1 SGHDT and CDR2 YYEEEE. CDR3 sequence reads: CASSLGVAANTGELFF. In DNA form, the CDR3 reads TGTGCCAGCAGCTTGGGTGTCGCAGCGAACACCGGGGAGCTGTTTTTT.

This clonotype was seen ten or more times. V usage is TRBV29-1 and J usage is TRBJ2-7; D gene unclear. Germline-derived CDR1 and CDR2 are SQVTM and ANQGSEA. Trimming stripped 7 bases from V and 3 bases from J, with 10 bases between. This CDR3 has 11 residues. In DNA form, the CDR3 reads TGCAGCGCTGAGACCTTCTACGAGCAGTACTTC. Residues: CSAETFYEQYF.

CDR3 coding DNA: TGTGCCAGCAGCCAAGGGCCTCGCGAGCAGTACTTC. This gives the protein CASSQGPREQYF. The V call is TRBV14, the J call TRBJ2-7; D call uncertain. The V and J ends lost 1 base and 6 bases respectively, with 7 bases between them. The CDR3 is 12 amino acids. Per the germline V gene, CDR1 is SGHDN and CDR2 is FVKESK. Full variable domain (outside the CDR3, taken from reference TRBV14 and TRBJ2-7): EAGVTQFPSHSVIEKGQTVTLRCDPISGHDNLYWYRRVMGKEIKFLLHFVKESKQDESGMPNNRFLAERTGGTYSTLKVQPAELEDSGVYFCASSQGPREQYFGPGTRLTVT.